These 18 T cell receptor beta chains came from one sample sequenced in a study of T cell changes during pregnancy in multiple sclerosis. Produced via immunoSEQ multiplex PCR; TCRdb's table is partial and in-frame only. Of around 43,000 clones in the sample, around 93% were seen once. The sample was CD8+ T cells from peripheral blood mononuclear cells, taken after pregnancy. The source of these receptors is a female donor with multiple sclerosis, enrolled in a pregnancy study.

The rearrangement joins TRBV6-5 to TRBJ2-7; no firm D call. V lost 6 bases, J lost 5 bases, and 20 bases lay in between. The CDR3 consists of 15 residues. The germline V gene encodes CDR1 MNHEY and CDR2 SVGAGI. For the CDR3, the DNA is TGTGCCAGCAGCCCCAGTTACGGCAGCGTCCACGAGCAGTACTTC. As protein: CASSPSYGSVHEQYF.

The chain employs TRBV10-3 and TRBJ1-2; weak D call: TRBD1 (6 bases). The CDR3 consists of 12 residues. With 5 bases removed from V and 7 bases from J, the gap between germline ends came to 11 bases. Per the germline V gene, CDR1 is ENHRY and CDR2 is SYGVKD. The CDR3 coding sequence is TGTGCCATCAGTCCAGGGGAACCTGGCTACACCTTC. Translating gives CAISPGEPGYTF.

The rearrangement joins TRBV4-2 to TRBJ1-1; no clear D. CDR1 LGHNA and CDR2 YNFKEQ come from the germline V gene. CDR3 size: 18 residues. The V end was cut by 0 bases, the J end by 0 bases, with 17 bases between. The CDR3 reads CASSQDIWRASMNTEAFF. The CDR3 region has the DNA TGTGCCAGCAGCCAAGATATATGGAGGGCCTCTATGAACACTGAAGCTTTCTTT.

V usage is TRBV27 and J usage is TRBJ2-2, with 7 bases aligning to TRBD2. The trim removed 4 bases at V and 4 bases at J, leaving 21 bases unmatched. CDR3 length: 20 residues. Germline V lookup: CDR1 MNHEY, CDR2 SMNVEV (reference sequence). The CDR3 bases are TGTGCCAGCAGTTATCAAAAAGGCCTAGCGGCATTCCCGAGCACCGGGGAGCTGTTTTTT. Protein sequence: CASSYQKGLAAFPSTGELFF.

The chain is built from TRBV4-1 and TRBJ2-1; 12 positions match TRBD2. The length of the CDR3 is 15 residues. Unmatched junction bases numbered 7, after V lost 5 bases and J lost 8 bases. In germline, CDR1 is MGHRA, CDR2 YSYEKL. CDR3 sequence (DNA): TGCGCCAGCAGCAATCTAGCGGGAGGGCTCGATGAGCAGTTCTTC. Residues: CASSNLAGGLDEQFF.

V and J are TRBV18 and TRBJ1-4, with D perhaps matching TRBD1 (6 bases). CDR1 and CDR2 (germline): KGHSH, LQKENI. This CDR3 comprises 16 residues. V shed 0 bases and J shed 5 bases, with 13 bases lying between them. CDR3 bases: TGTGCCAGCTCACCACCGTACATAGGACAGAATGAAAAACTGTTTTTT. Translated: CASSPPYIGQNEKLFF.

This clone has just one count. V is TRBV2 and J is TRBJ2-5; D gene unclear. The germline V and J ends were trimmed by 8 bases and 9 bases, with 16 bases remaining between them. The germline V gene encodes CDR1 SNHLY and CDR2 FYNNEI. The CDR3 spans 12 residues. The CDR3 nucleotides are TGTGCCAGCTGCCTAGTCATTTGGGCCCAGTACTTC. Amino acid sequence: CASCLVIWAQYF.

The chain links TRBV28 to TRBJ1-3, with D possibly being TRBD1 (6 bases). The CDR3 runs 14 residues. The V end lost 8 bases, the J end lost 0 bases, and 11 bases lay between the germline ends. Looked up from germline, CDR1 is MDHEN and CDR2 is SYDVKM. This CDR3 reads CASLTGSSGNTIYF. The CDR3 bases are TGTGCCAGCTTAACAGGGAGCTCTGGAAACACCATATATTTT.

The V call is TRBV7-9, the J call TRBJ1-1; 8 bases fit TRBD1. This CDR3 spans 11 amino acids. The germline CDR1 and CDR2 sequences are SEHNR and FQNEAQ (reference sequence). V was clipped by 3 bases and J by 10 bases; unmatched bases: 1. This chain's CDR3 is CASSFGQGAFF. In DNA, the CDR3 is TGTGCCAGCAGCTTCGGACAGGGAGCTTTCTTT.

This chain links TRBV9 with TRBJ2-7; 7 nucleotides match TRBD1. The J segment lost 7 bases and the V segment lost 4 bases, leaving 11 bases of the junction unmatched. The CDR3 length is 14 residues. Per the germline V gene, CDR1 is SGDLS and CDR2 is YYNGEE. CDR3 sequence: CASSSGQTPREQYF. In nucleotides, the CDR3 is TGTGCCAGCAGCTCGGGACAGACCCCACGGGAGCAGTACTTC.

The chain joins TRBV6-5 to TRBJ1-1; D gene unclear. The CDR3 is 13 residues long. The V and J ends lost 2 bases and 0 bases respectively, with 4 bases between them. Germline V gene data show CDR1 as MNHEY and CDR2 as SVGAGI. As DNA, the CDR3 is TGTGCCAGCAGTTACGAGATGAACACTGAAGCTTTCTTT. Encoded protein: CASSYEMNTEAFF.

The CDR3: CASSSNRDRGYRNYGYTF. DNA for the CDR3: TGTGCCAGCAGCTCGAACCGGGACAGGGGGTACCGGAACTATGGCTACACCTTC. The genes are TRBV7-9 and TRBJ1-2, with 11 bases fitting TRBD1. The ends lost 4 bases at V and 2 bases at J; junction bases unmatched: 12. The germline V gene encodes CDR1 SEHNR and CDR2 FQNEAQ (reference sequence). CDR3 length: 18 amino acids.

J is TRBJ1-2 and V is TRBV5-8; D ambiguous. Germline assignment: CDR1 SGHTS and CDR2 YDEGEE. This CDR3 region has 15 residues. V gave up 4 bases and J gave up 1 base, with 14 bases separating them. The CDR3 sequence is CASSPRSKVNYGYTF. Here the CDR3 DNA reads TGTGCCAGCAGCCCCCGGAGTAAGGTTAACTATGGCTACACCTTC. The full variable domain, with the rest looked up from reference TRBV5-8 and TRBJ1-2, is EAGVTQSPTHLIKTRGQQATLRCSPISGHTSVYWYQQALGLGLQFLLWYDEGEERNRGNFPPRFSGRQFPNYSSELNVNALELEDSALYLCASSPRSKVNYGYTFGSGTRLTVV.

The rearrangement joins TRBV29-1 to TRBJ2-5; 7 positions match TRBD1. The CDR3 is 16 residues long. The ends lost 2 bases at V and 2 bases at J; junction bases unmatched: 11. Germline V CDR1 and CDR2: SQVTM, ANQGSEA. In DNA, the CDR3 is TGCAGCGTTGAACTCAGACAGGGCTACGTTCAAGAGACCCAGTACTTC. It encodes CSVELRQGYVQETQYF.

The chain uses TRBV9 and TRBJ2-7; TRBD2 matches 8 bases. J gave up 4 bases and V 3 bases, and 9 bases lay outside the gene matches. The CDR3 runs to 15 residues. Looked up from germline, CDR1 is SGDLS and CDR2 is YYNGEE. The CDR3 is CASSALAGGRYEQYF. The CDR3 DNA follows: TGTGCCAGCAGCGCCTTGGCGGGAGGAAGGTACGAGCAGTACTTC.

This sequence joins TRBV20-1 and TRBJ2-7; the D is unclear. V shed 0 bases and J shed 5 bases, with 5 bases lying between them. The germline V gene has CDR1 DFQATT and CDR2 SNEGSKA (reference sequence). CDR3 length: 11 residues. CDR3 amino acids: CSARDHNEQYF. The CDR3 nucleotides read TGCAGTGCTAGAGATCACAACGAGCAGTACTTC.

J is TRBJ1-1 and V is TRBV6-5, with a tentative D call TRBD1 (5 bases). This CDR3 spans 14 amino acids. CDR1 MNHEY and CDR2 SVGAGI come from the germline V gene. The V and J ends lost 8 bases and 4 bases respectively, with 17 bases between them. CDR3 sequence: CASDGQGIGTEAFF. As DNA, the CDR3 is TGTGCCAGCGACGGACAAGGGATAGGCACTGAAGCTTTCTTT.

V is TRBV28 and J is TRBJ1-2; D gene unclear. Germline values: CDR1 MDHEN, CDR2 SYDVKM. The CDR3 spans 16 residues. The V end was cut by 5 bases, the J end by 8 bases, with 24 bases between. The CDR3 DNA follows: TGTGCCAGCAGTCCGTTACAGATCCCTGCATCCGACGGCTACACCTTC. It codes for CASSPLQIPASDGYTF.